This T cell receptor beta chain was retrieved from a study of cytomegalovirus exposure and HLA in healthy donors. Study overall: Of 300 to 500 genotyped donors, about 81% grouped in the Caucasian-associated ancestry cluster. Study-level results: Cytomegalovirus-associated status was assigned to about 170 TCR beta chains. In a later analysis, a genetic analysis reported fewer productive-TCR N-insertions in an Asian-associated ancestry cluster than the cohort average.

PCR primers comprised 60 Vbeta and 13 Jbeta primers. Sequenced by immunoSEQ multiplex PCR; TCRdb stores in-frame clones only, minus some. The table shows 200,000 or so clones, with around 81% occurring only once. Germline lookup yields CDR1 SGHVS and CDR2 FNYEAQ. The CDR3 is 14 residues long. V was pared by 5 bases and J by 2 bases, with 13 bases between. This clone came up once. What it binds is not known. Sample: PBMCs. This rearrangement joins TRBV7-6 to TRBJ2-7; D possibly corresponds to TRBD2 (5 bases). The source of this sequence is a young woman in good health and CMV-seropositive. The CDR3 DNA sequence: TGTGCCAGCAGCGACCGGGAATCCACCTACGAGCAGTACTTC. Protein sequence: CASSDRESTYEQYF.